The rows below give T cell receptor beta chains drawn from one sample of a study of cytomegalovirus exposure and HLA in healthy donors. Only in-frame clones appear in the TCRdb table, and some are missing; sequencing was by immunoSEQ multiplex PCR. This sample carries just under 80,000 clones, with 3.5% to 4% going to the ten biggest clones. The specimen was PBMCs. The receptors shown here come from a man younger than 35 in good health and CMV-seropositive. Each CDR3 is given with its conserved first and last residue. A D gene is named only where the DNA matches it firmly.

J: TRBJ2-7
V: TRBV13
D: TRBD2
DNA: TGTGCCAGCAGCTTAGTCACTAGCGGGGGGGACGAGCAGTACTTC
CDR3: CASSLVTSGGDEQYF

J: TRBJ1-1
V: TRBV4-2
D: TRBD1
DNA: TGTGCCAGCAGCGGGACAGGCCGCCACACTGAAGCTTTCTTT
CDR3: CASSGTGRHTEAFF

J: TRBJ2-5
V: TRBV4-1
D: -
DNA: TGCGCCAGCAGCCTCGAAGACAGGAGTCAAGAGACCCAGTACTTC
CDR3: CASSLEDRSQETQYF

J: TRBJ2-7
V: TRBV7-7
D: TRBD1
DNA: TGTGCTAGCAGTAAAGGACAGGGAAGCGCCTACGAGCAGTACTTC
CDR3: CASSKGQGSAYEQYF

J: TRBJ2-5
V: TRBV5-1
D: TRBD2
DNA: TGCGCCAGCAGCCCCACCGGGACTAGAAGAGAGACCCAGTACTTC
CDR3: CASSPTGTRRETQYF

J: TRBJ2-7
V: TRBV6-5
D: -
DNA: TGTGCCAGCAGTTCATCAGGACAAGCCTTGGAGCAGTACTTC
CDR3: CASSSSGQALEQYF

J: TRBJ1-2
V: TRBV2
D: TRBD1
DNA: TGTGCCAGCAGTGGCCCCCGTAGGGCAGGGGGGTATGGCTACACCTTC
CDR3: CASSGPRRAGGYGYTF

J: TRBJ1-5
V: TRBV6-5
D: -
DNA: TGTGCCAGCAGTTATTCGGGAAACAGCAATCAGCCCCAGCATTTT
CDR3: CASSYSGNSNQPQHF

J: TRBJ1-5
V: TRBV19
D: -
DNA: TGTGCCAGTAGTAGGGGGGGTCCCGGAAATCAGCCCCAGCATTTT
CDR3: CASSRGGPGNQPQHF

J: TRBJ2-7
V: TRBV21-1
D: -
DNA: TGTGCCAGCAGCAGGCGGGACCGCCCCGGATACGAGCAGTACTTC
CDR3: CASSRRDRPGYEQYF

J: TRBJ2-7
V: TRBV10-3
D: TRBD1
DNA: TGTGCCATCAGTGAAGCCGGACAGGACTACGAGCAGTACTTC
CDR3: CAISEAGQDYEQYF

J: TRBJ1-3
V: TRBV18
D: -
DNA: TGTGCCAGCTCACCGGACCCGCGGGACACCATATATTTT
CDR3: CASSPDPRDTIYF

J: TRBJ2-2
V: TRBV10-3
D: TRBD1
DNA: TGTGCCATCAACGGACAGGGGGGATCCGGGGAGCTGTTTTTT
CDR3: CAINGQGGSGELFF

J: TRBJ1-4
V: TRBV7-2
D: -
DNA: TGTGCCAGCAGCCAAAGCGTTAACCGGGGTGAAAAACTGTTTTTT
CDR3: CASSQSVNRGEKLFF

J: TRBJ2-2
V: TRBV19
D: -
DNA: TGTGCCAGTAGTCCCCGAGGCACCGGGGAGCTGTTTTTT
CDR3: CASSPRGTGELFF

J: TRBJ2-5
V: TRBV13
D: TRBD1
DNA: TGTGCCAGCAGCTCCGGCGGACAGGGGCAAGAGACCCAGTACTTC
CDR3: CASSSGGQGQETQYF

J: TRBJ2-7
V: TRBV4-1
D: -
DNA: TGCGCCAGCAGCCAATCCAGGCGGGGTCTCGACGAGCAGTACTTC
CDR3: CASSQSRRGLDEQYF

J: TRBJ1-1
V: TRBV5-5
D: -
DNA: TGTGCCAGCAGCTTGGGGGGGTCGGGGGACACTGAAGCTTTCTTT
CDR3: CASSLGGSGDTEAFF

J: TRBJ2-7
V: TRBV2
D: -
DNA: TGTGCCAGCAGTGAAGGTTCTACCTCCTACGAGCAGTACTTC
CDR3: CASSEGSTSYEQYF

J: TRBJ1-2
V: TRBV19
D: -
DNA: TGTGCCAGTAGCCTTTTTCAGGCGCTCTATGGCTACACCTTC
CDR3: CASSLFQALYGYTF

J: TRBJ2-7
V: TRBV4-1
D: TRBD2
DNA: TGCGCCAGCAGCCATCCACTAGCGGGGGGGAGCTCCTACGAGCAGTACTTC
CDR3: CASSHPLAGGSSYEQYF

J: TRBJ2-3
V: TRBV10-2
D: TRBD2
DNA: TGCGCCAGCAGGAGACTAGCCAACTTAGATACGCAGTATTTT
CDR3: CASRRLANLDTQYF

J: TRBJ2-1
V: TRBV7-8
D: -
DNA: TGTGCCAGCAGCTTAGGGGGCAGGGACTACAATGAGCAGTTCTTC
CDR3: CASSLGGRDYNEQFF

J: TRBJ1-5
V: TRBV6-5
D: -
DNA: TGTGCCAGCAGTTACTTCGCGGATCAGCCCCAGCATTTT
CDR3: CASSYFADQPQHF

J: TRBJ2-5
V: TRBV28
D: -
DNA: TGTGCCAGCAGTTTATACAGCGGACAGATTTTCCAAGAGACCCAGTACTTC
CDR3: CASSLYSGQIFQETQYF

J: TRBJ2-5
V: TRBV5-6
D: -
DNA: TGTGCCAGCAGCCCGACAGTGGAAGAGACCCAGTACTTC
CDR3: CASSPTVEETQYF

J: TRBJ2-1
V: TRBV28
D: TRBD2
DNA: TGTGCCAGCAGTTTAATGACTAGCGGGAGTTTTCATGAGCAGTTCTTC
CDR3: CASSLMTSGSFHEQFF

J: TRBJ2-1
V: TRBV7-6
D: TRBD2
DNA: TGTGCCAGCAGCTTAGCCCCCGGCGGGAGTTCCTACAATGAGCAGTTCTTC
CDR3: CASSLAPGGSSYNEQFF

J: TRBJ2-1
V: TRBV28
D: TRBD2
DNA: TGTGCCAGCATCCTAGCGGGAGGGCCGTCCTACAATGAGCAGTTCTTC
CDR3: CASILAGGPSYNEQFF

J: TRBJ2-3
V: TRBV27
D: TRBD2
DNA: TGTGCCAGCAGTGAGGGACTAGCGGGATTGACAGATACGCAGTATTTT
CDR3: CASSEGLAGLTDTQYF

J: TRBJ2-5
V: TRBV5-1
D: -
DNA: TGCGCCAGCAGCTACCAGGGTCACCAAGAGACCCAGTACTTC
CDR3: CASSYQGHQETQYF

J: TRBJ1-2
V: TRBV4-1
D: -
DNA: TGCGCCAGCAGCCAAGGGTTTGCGGGGAACTATGGCTACACCTTC
CDR3: CASSQGFAGNYGYTF

J: TRBJ1-2
V: TRBV7-3
D: -
DNA: TGTGCCAGCAGCTTAACAGGGGGAGCTAACTATGGCTACACCTTC
CDR3: CASSLTGGANYGYTF

J: TRBJ2-3
V: TRBV27
D: -
DNA: TGTGCCAGCAGTAAACAGGGACCTAGCACAGATACGCAGTATTTT
CDR3: CASSKQGPSTDTQYF

J: TRBJ2-7
V: TRBV6-1
D: TRBD1
DNA: TGTGCCAGCAGTGAAGCAGGGGGCCGAAACTACGAGCAGTACTTC
CDR3: CASSEAGGRNYEQYF

J: TRBJ2-3
V: TRBV5-4
D: -
DNA: TGTGCCAGCAGCTTGGGGCCCGGACAAGGAACAGATACGCAGTATTTT
CDR3: CASSLGPGQGTDTQYF

J: TRBJ2-7
V: TRBV18
D: TRBD1
DNA: TGTGCCAGCTCCGGGGACAGAGCCTTCTCCTACGAGCAGTACTTC
CDR3: CASSGDRAFSYEQYF

J: TRBJ2-3
V: TRBV5-8
D: -
DNA: TGTGCCAGCAGCTTGGACGGTAGCACAGATACGCAGTATTTT
CDR3: CASSLDGSTDTQYF

J: TRBJ2-1
V: TRBV4-1
D: TRBD2
DNA: TGCGCCAGCGGGACTAGCGAGTCCTACAATGAGCAGTTCTTC
CDR3: CASGTSESYNEQFF

J: TRBJ1-4
V: TRBV7-8
D: TRBD1
DNA: TGTGCCAGCAGCCCAGTAGGGACAGGGAATGAAAAACTGTTTTTT
CDR3: CASSPVGTGNEKLFF